The table lists the clone carrying this TCR beta chain with many counts. Its matching antigen is unknown. cDNA molecules, individually, were tagged with unique molecular identifiers. TCRdb re-derived calls from the 5' RACE reads in MiXCR, one entry per CDR3 protein. Altogether tens of thousands of distinct CDR3 sequences are present, roughly 6.1% being singletons, with the ten largest covering under 9%. These data come from a study of early T cells in non-severe SARS-CoV-2 infection. Germline V gives CDR1 SGHVS, CDR2 FQNEAQ. The V and J ends lost 3 bases and 0 bases respectively, with 9 bases between them. CDR3 size: 14 residues. General study results and limits: Anti-spike CD8 responses were favored in VDJdb matching, and private and CD4 specificities were missed.

The J gene is TRBJ2-7, the V gene TRBV7-8, with D unresolved. The TCR originated in an adult who was a healthcare worker with PCR-confirmed SARS-CoV-2 infection or an uninfected control (not recorded which). The input for sequencing was whole blood, taken at baseline. The CDR3 coding sequence is TGTGCCAGCAGCTTCGGGTATAGCTCCTACGAGCAGTACTTC. This translates into CASSFGYSSYEQYF.